The next 30 T cell receptor beta chains were all read from a single sample in a study of shared clonotypes between healthy human individuals (dated by TCRdb to about 2020). To prepare the library, the immunoSEQ multiplex PCR assay was applied. TCRdb retrieved this table from immuneACCESS and kept in-frame rearrangements only. Not all clones are present; in checked studies, unresolved V genes account for under half, and no reason is known for the remainder. The sample includes about 2,500,000 clones, with approximately 90% observed a single time. The leading ten clones occupy roughly 0.15% of the sample. The sample comprised naive CD4+ T cells sorted from blood. Sample cell subset or site, as interpreted from the label and publication: CD45RA+ positively selected. The receptors were gathered from a man aged 18 to 35 in good health.

This clone occurred once. V gene TRBV18 combines with J gene TRBJ2-7; D is unclear. This CDR3 has 15 residues. Germline CDR1 KGHSH, CDR2 LQKENI. Trimming took 5 bases from V and 0 from J, leaving 14 bases between them. This chain's CDR3 is CASSINTVSSYEQYF. Written as DNA, the CDR3 is TGTGCCAGCTCAATAAACACGGTGAGCTCCTACGAGCAGTACTTC.

The chain joins TRBV28 to TRBJ2-3, with TRBD2 matching 9 bases. V shed 6 bases, J shed 0 bases, and the junction held 10 bases outside the gene matches. Germline V CDR1 and CDR2: MDHEN, SYDVKM. This CDR3 region has 17 residues. The chain's CDR3 is CASSQWASGESTDTQYF. Written as DNA, the CDR3 is TGTGCCAGCAGCCAATGGGCTAGCGGGGAGAGCACAGATACGCAGTATTTT.

This chain connects TRBV19 to TRBJ1-5; 9 bases agree with TRBD1. V was clipped by 9 bases and J by 5 bases; unmatched bases: 8. The length of the CDR3 is 14 residues. CDR1 and CDR2 from the germline V gene are LNHDA and SQIVND (reference sequence). The CDR3 here is CASYPGQGYQPQHF. CDR3 sequence (DNA): TGTGCCAGCTACCCGGGACAGGGATATCAGCCCCAGCATTTT.

CDR3 amino acids: CAWSGFTRETQYF. CDR3 coding DNA: TGTGCCTGGAGCGGGTTCACCAGGGAGACCCAGTACTTC. The chain carries TRBV30 and TRBJ2-5; D ambiguous. Trimming shortened V by 3 bases and J by 5 bases, and 13 bases separated the two germline ends. The CDR3 is 13 amino acids. Germline V gene data show CDR1 as GTSNPN and CDR2 as SVGIG (reference sequence).

This clone has only a few counts. The CDR3 coding sequence is TGTGCCAGCAGCTTGGCGGCCCAGGGGGGCCATGGCTACACCTTC. Residues: CASSLAAQGGHGYTF. This chain uses TRBV5-4 with TRBJ1-2, with TRBD1 identical over 7 bases. The V and J ends lost 0 bases and 6 bases, in that order; junction bases with no gene match: 8. This CDR3 region has 15 residues. The V gene's germline CDR1 is SGHNT and CDR2 YYREEE (reference sequence). The variable domain in full, completed from reference TRBV5-4 and TRBJ1-2, reads ETGVTQSPTHLIKTRGQQVTLRCSSQSGHNTVSWYQQALGQGPQFIFQYYREEENGRGNFPPRFSGLQFPNYSSELNVNALELDDSALYLCASSLAAQGGHGYTFGSGTRLTVV.

The rearrangement joins TRBV7-9 to TRBJ2-2; 8 bases are a match to TRBD2. Germline V gene data show CDR1 as SEHNR and CDR2 as FQNEAQ (reference sequence). There are 15 residues in the CDR3. J was trimmed by 8 bases and V by 5 bases; bases with no gene match: 10. The CDR3 loop reads CASSPPGLGGGELFF. The CDR3 nucleotides read TGTGCCAGCAGCCCTCCGGGACTAGGAGGTGGGGAGCTGTTTTTT.

Only a few counts were recorded for this clone. The chain is built from TRBV7-2 and TRBJ2-2; the D is unclear. The CDR3 is 15 residues long. Germline values: CDR1 SGHTA, CDR2 FQGNSA. Deletions cut 5 bases from V and 3 bases from J, with 13 bases between. CDR3 protein: CASSQQVGYTGELFF. DNA for the CDR3: TGTGCCAGCAGCCAGCAGGTGGGGTACACCGGGGAGCTGTTTTTT.

This sequence joins TRBV7-3 and TRBJ2-3, with unresolved D. Germline CDR1 reads SGHTA; CDR2 reads FQGTGA. This CDR3 has 13 residues. Between the trimmed V and J ends, which lost 4 bases and 5 bases, there was a span of 10 bases. CDR3 amino acids: CASSYVAQDTQYF. As DNA, the CDR3 is TGTGCCAGCAGCTATGTGGCGCAAGATACGCAGTATTTT.

As for this clone: This CDR3 is also generated by other DNA sequences in the sample. The chain uses TRBV5-1 and TRBJ2-1; 8 bases match TRBD1. J was trimmed by 0 bases and V by 0 bases; bases with no gene match: 2. In germline, CDR1 is SGHRS, CDR2 YFSETQ. The CDR3 runs to 16 residues. The CDR3 nucleotides read TGCGCCAGCAGCTTGGGGACAGGGAGCTCCTACAATGAGCAGTTCTTC. Translating gives CASSLGTGSSYNEQFF.

This rearrangement joins TRBV6-5 to TRBJ1-4; D gene uncertain. Germline lookup yields CDR1 MNHEY and CDR2 SVGAGI. The CDR3 loop spans 11 amino acids. V gave up 6 bases and J gave up 4 bases, with 3 bases separating them. DNA for the CDR3: TGTGCCAGCAGGGATAATGAAAAACTGTTTTTT. It translates to CASRDNEKLFF.

There are a few counts of this clone. V gene TRBV9 combines with J gene TRBJ1-5, with TRBD1 matching 8 bases. V trimming: 2 bases; J trimming: 9 bases; junction bases outside the gene matches: 7. The CDR3 has 14 amino acids. The germline gives CDR1 SGDLS, CDR2 YYNGEE. The CDR3 DNA is TGTGCCAGCAGCGTTGACAGGGGCTCAGGGCCCCAGCATTTT. The encoded protein is CASSVDRGSGPQHF.

This clone was observed a single time. The CDR3 bases are TGTGCCAGCAGCCTTTCAACGCACTATGGCTACACCTTC. This encodes CASSLSTHYGYTF. The chain has TRBV7-2 and TRBJ1-2; D unclear. Per the germline V gene, CDR1 is SGHTA and CDR2 is FQGNSA. Trimming took 5 bases from V and 3 from J, leaving 10 bases between them. The CDR3 consists of 13 residues. Based on the CDR3 plus reference TRBV7-2 and TRBJ1-2, the full variable domain is GAGVSQSPSNKVTEKGKDVELRCDPISGHTALYWYRQSLGQGLEFLIYFQGNSAPDKSGLPSDRFSAERTGGSVSTLTIQRTQQEDSAVYLCASSLSTHYGYTFGSGTRLTVV.

A word on this clone: This sample includes further DNA sequences coding for the same CDR3. The rearrangement links TRBV5-6 to TRBJ2-5; D is unresolved. Trimming stripped 0 bases from V and 5 bases from J, with 8 bases between. The CDR3 length is 13 residues. CDR1 SGHDT and CDR2 YYEEEE come from the germline V gene. As DNA, the CDR3 is TGTGCCAGCAGCTTGGGCAGTCAGGAGACCCAGTACTTC. Translation gives CASSLGSQETQYF.

This chain joins TRBV28 and TRBJ1-2, with TRBD1 matching over 7 bases. Germline V CDR1 and CDR2: MDHEN, SYDVKM. After removal of 3 bases from V and 0 bases from J, the junction contained 7 bases not matched to a gene. The CDR3 is 16 amino acids. CDR3 amino acids: CASSFFWDRSNYGYTF. Written as DNA, the CDR3 is TGTGCCAGCAGTTTTTTTTGGGACAGATCTAACTATGGCTACACCTTC.

The chain uses TRBV11-2 and TRBJ2-5; D possibly corresponds to TRBD2 (5 bases). V gave up 7 bases and J gave up 1 base, with 19 bases separating them. Germline V lookup: CDR1 SGHAT, CDR2 FQNNGV. CDR3 size: 16 residues. This CDR3 is CASTRDSWFFQETQYF. The CDR3 DNA reads as TGTGCCAGCACCCGGGATAGTTGGTTCTTCCAAGAGACCCAGTACTTC.

The V gene is TRBV2, the J gene TRBJ1-5; 8 positions agree with TRBD1. CDR1 SNHLY and CDR2 FYNNEI come from the germline V gene. Trimming removed 2 bases from V and 2 bases from J; junction bases left unmatched: 5. This CDR3 is 16 amino acids long. The CDR3 bases are TGTGCCAGCAGTGAAAGCAGGGGGCTTGGCAATCAGCCCCAGCATTTT. It codes for CASSESRGLGNQPQHF.

This chain connects TRBV10-2 to TRBJ2-1; 7 bases match TRBD2. The CDR3 consists of 13 residues. The V segment lost 6 bases and the J segment 4 bases; nucleotides outside the gene matches: 3. Germline CDR1 reads WSHSY; CDR2 reads SAAADI. The CDR3: CASRLGGYNEQFF. The CDR3 nucleotides read TGCGCCAGCAGACTCGGGGGGTACAATGAGCAGTTCTTC.

Here the CDR3 DNA reads TGTGCCAGCAGCCCCCCCGTGGGGTCCAACTATGGCTACACCTTC. Its translation: CASSPPVGSNYGYTF. The chain combines TRBV7-6 with TRBJ1-2; D is uncertain. Germline V lookup: CDR1 SGHVS, CDR2 FNYEAQ. The CDR3 has 15 residues. The V and J ends lost 5 bases and 2 bases respectively, with 15 bases between them.

This clone was picked up one time. This chain links TRBV5-1 with TRBJ2-2; possible D gene TRBD1, 6 bases. This CDR3 spans 16 amino acids. Trimming cost V 4 bases and J 0 bases, with 13 bases left between them. Germline loops: CDR1 SGHRS, CDR2 YFSETQ. The CDR3 DNA reads TGCGCCAGCAGCCCGACAGGTCTCGCGAACACCGGGGAGCTGTTTTTT. Translated, it gives CASSPTGLANTGELFF.

The genes are TRBV11-2 and TRBJ1-1, with D possibly being TRBD1 (5 bases). Germline CDR1 SGHAT, CDR2 FQNNGV. The CDR3 contains 14 residues. Trimming cost V 4 bases and J 1 base, with 10 bases left between them. The CDR3 DNA reads as TGTGCCAGCAGCTCCAGGGAATCGAACACTGAAGCTTTCTTT. It codes for CASSSRESNTEAFF.

This chain connects TRBV2 to TRBJ2-5, with D hard to call. This CDR3 is 14 amino acids long. The V and J ends lost 3 bases and 2 bases respectively, with 10 bases between them. Per germline, CDR1 SNHLY and CDR2 FYNNEI. The DNA for the CDR3 is TGTGCCAGCAGTGAGGATGGGCGGCAAGAGACCCAGTACTTC. Residues: CASSEDGRQETQYF.

The chain carries TRBV10-2 and TRBJ2-3, with D possibly called TRBD1 or TRBD2 (5 bases each). Germline CDR1 WSHSY, CDR2 SAAADI. This CDR3 has 14 residues. The V and J ends lost 6 bases and 0 bases respectively, with 10 bases between them. In DNA form, the CDR3 reads TGCGCCAGCAGCAGGGACGGTAGCACAGATACGCAGTATTTT. Encoded protein: CASSRDGSTDTQYF.

The genes are TRBV19 and TRBJ1-6, with D unresolved. This CDR3 region has 15 residues. Germline CDR1 reads LNHDA; CDR2 reads SQIVND (reference sequence). The V and J ends lost 8 bases and 7 bases respectively, with 18 bases between them. CDR3 bases: TGTGCCAGTGTGGCGGGCGACCTACTCAATTCACCCCTCCACTTT. Protein: CASVAGDLLNSPLHF.

The rearrangement uses TRBV15 and TRBJ2-3, with D maybe TRBD1 (6 bases). The CDR3 loop spans 16 amino acids. With 2 bases removed from V and 0 bases from J, the gap between germline ends came to 12 bases. Germline V gene sequence: CDR1 LNHNV, CDR2 YYDKDF (reference sequence). In DNA form, the CDR3 reads TGTGCCACCAGCAGACGAGACAGGCCCAGCACAGATACGCAGTATTTT. As protein: CATSRRDRPSTDTQYF. The full variable domain, in which reference TRBV15 and TRBJ2-3 provide the parts outside the CDR3, is DAMVIQNPRYQVTQFGKPVTLSCSQTLNHNVMYWYQQKSSQAPKLLFHYYDKDFNNEADTPDNFQSRRPNTSFCFLDIRSPGLGDTAMYLCATSRRDRPSTDTQYFGPGTRLTVL.

V usage is TRBV30 and J usage is TRBJ2-3; maybe TRBD2 (7 bases). Trimming took off 0 bases at V and 0 bases at J, with 13 bases between the two ends. The CDR3 has 16 residues. Germline CDR1 and CDR2: GTSNPN and SVGIG (reference sequence). The CDR3 DNA follows: TGTGCCTGGAGTGTAGGGGGGGCCCCTAGCACAGATACGCAGTATTTT. This encodes CAWSVGGAPSTDTQYF.

This chain uses TRBV6-1 with TRBJ1-3; a possible D gene is TRBD1 (5 bases). The CDR3 has 15 residues. The germline V gene has CDR1 MNHNS and CDR2 SASEGT. V gave up 5 bases and J gave up 4 bases, with 15 bases separating them. CDR3 amino acids: CASSPGALRGNTIYF. CDR3 bases: TGTGCCAGCAGTCCCGGGGCCCTGAGGGGAAACACCATATATTTT.

The CDR3 sequence is CALFGPGRVTDTQYF. For the CDR3, the DNA is TGTGCCTTGTTTGGGCCCGGACGGGTCACAGATACGCAGTATTTT. V usage is TRBV30 and J usage is TRBJ2-3; D not certain. The V and J ends lost 7 bases and 2 bases respectively, with 19 bases between them. The CDR3 totals 15 residues. Germline lookup yields CDR1 GTSNPN and CDR2 SVGIG (reference sequence).

The CDR3 sequence is CARDFEGNTEAFF. Written as DNA, the CDR3 is TGTGCCAGGGACTTCGAGGGGAACACTGAAGCTTTCTTT. The J gene is TRBJ1-1, the V gene TRBV21-1. TRBV21-1 is labeled a pseudogene. This CDR3 is 13 amino acids long.

The CDR3 spells CASSPTAIPREETQYF. CDR3 coding DNA: TGTGCCAGCAGCCCCACGGCAATCCCACGGGAGGAGACCCAGTACTTC. V and J are TRBV5-6 and TRBJ2-5; tentative D call: TRBD2 (6 bases). This CDR3 contains 16 residues. V lost 4 bases, J lost 5 bases, and 21 bases lay in between. The germline CDR1 and CDR2 sequences are SGHDT and YYEEEE.

As DNA, the CDR3 is TGTGCCAGCACCGAGCGGTCCCAAGAGACCCAGTACTTC. Its translation is CASTERSQETQYF. V is TRBV28 and J is TRBJ2-5; D is perhaps TRBD2 (5 bases). Germline-derived CDR1 and CDR2 are MDHEN and SYDVKM. The CDR3 consists of 13 residues. Trimming left V 7 bases short and J 1 base short, with 10 bases between.